Reported below is one TCR beta chain. The sample originates from a study of blood T cell repertoires in COVID-19. The overall study: From the United States, Italy and Spain came samples of acute and convalescent COVID-19. T cells, B-cell-depleted T cells, or PBMCs supplied cDNA or gDNA.

The CDR3 sequence is 15 residues long. CDR1 and CDR2 from the germline V gene are MNHEY and SVGEGT. Trimming left V 5 bases short and J 1 base short, with 12 bases between. Authors' data handling: Estimates of nucleated cell counts were drawn from the amplification of reference gene primers. Sequencing used immunoSEQ multiplex PCR; TCRdb keeps in-frame clones, though not all of them. Clone size and the V and J calls come from that table; the DNA yielded D and trimming. The repertoire holds approximately 89,000 clones, roughly 87% seen once, with approximately 5% in the top ten. The sequence came from a man aged 70 or older with acute or convalescent COVID-19. This sequence joins TRBV6-2 or TRBV6-3 and TRBJ1-3; tentative D call: TRBD1 (6 bases). The specimen was peripheral blood. The DNA for the CDR3 is TGTGCCAGCAGTACATCGAGGGGGTCTGGAAACACCATATATTTT. Translating gives CASSTSRGSGNTIYF.